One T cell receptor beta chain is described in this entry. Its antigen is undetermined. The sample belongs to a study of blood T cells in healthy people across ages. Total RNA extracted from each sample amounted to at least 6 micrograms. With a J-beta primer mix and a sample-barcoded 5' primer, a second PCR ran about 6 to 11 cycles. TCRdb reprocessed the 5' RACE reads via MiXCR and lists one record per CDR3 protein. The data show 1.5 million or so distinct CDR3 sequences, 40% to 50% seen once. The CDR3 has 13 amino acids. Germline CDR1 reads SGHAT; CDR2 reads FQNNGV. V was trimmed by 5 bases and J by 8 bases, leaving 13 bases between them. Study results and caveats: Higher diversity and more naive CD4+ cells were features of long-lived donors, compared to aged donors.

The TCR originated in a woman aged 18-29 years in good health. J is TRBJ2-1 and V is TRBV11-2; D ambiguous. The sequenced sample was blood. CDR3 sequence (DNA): TGTGCCAGCAGCCCCCCCCGCGTCGATGAGCAGTTCTTC. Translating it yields CASSPPRVDEQFF.